This is a list of T cell receptor beta chains from one sample in a study of blood T cell repertoires in COVID-19. The repertoire was sequenced with immunoSEQ multiplex PCR; TCRdb's copy has only in-frame clones and lacks some. The profile covers just over 650,000 clones, with around 89% appearing a single time and around 0.3% taken by the ten largest. Sample: peripheral blood. These receptors all come from a woman younger than 30 with acute or convalescent COVID-19. CDR3s include the opening cysteine and the closing phenylalanine or tryptophan. A D gene is named only where the DNA matches it firmly. Clone size is shown for a subset of rows, as once, few, many or a class of expanded clone.

clone_size: NA
v_call: TRBV3-1/TRBV3-2
j_call: TRBJ1-2
d_call: NA
cdr3_nt: TGTGCCAGCAGTTACCGGGGGGGGGATGGCTACACCTTC
cdr3_aa: CASSYRGGDGYTF

clone_size: NA
v_call: TRBV5-6
j_call: TRBJ2-3
d_call: NA
cdr3_nt: TGTGCCAGCAGCTTGGGACTAGGTGGGGATACGCAGTATTTT
cdr3_aa: CASSLGLGGDTQYF

clone_size: NA
v_call: TRBV3-1/TRBV3-2
j_call: TRBJ1-6
d_call: TRBD1
cdr3_nt: TGTGCCAGCAGCTTCGGGGACAGACTTAATTCACCCCTCCACTTT
cdr3_aa: CASSFGDRLNSPLHF

clone_size: NA
v_call: TRBV19
j_call: TRBJ1-2
d_call: NA
cdr3_nt: TGTGCCAGTAGTCTGAGGCCAGGGAACTATGGCTACACCTTC
cdr3_aa: CASSLRPGNYGYTF

clone_size: NA
v_call: TRBV6-1
j_call: TRBJ1-4
d_call: NA
cdr3_nt: TGTGCCAGCAGTCAAGTCCCCCGAGCAACTAATGAAAAACTGTTTTTT
cdr3_aa: CASSQVPRATNEKLFF

clone_size: NA
v_call: TRBV7-7
j_call: TRBJ2-5
d_call: TRBD2
cdr3_nt: TGTGCCAGCAGCTTAGGACTAGCGGCGGGGGAGACCCAGTACTTC
cdr3_aa: CASSLGLAAGETQYF

clone_size: NA
v_call: TRBV21-1
j_call: TRBJ1-2
d_call: NA
cdr3_nt: TGTGCCAGCAGCAAGTTAAGGACAGGGGGATGGGGGCAAGAGTATGGCTACACCTTC
cdr3_aa: CASSKLRTGGWGQEYGYTF

clone_size: NA
v_call: TRBV4-3
j_call: TRBJ1-3
d_call: TRBD1
cdr3_nt: TGCGCCAGCAGCCAAGGGATCGGCCAGGGGGCTGGAAACACCATATATTTT
cdr3_aa: CASSQGIGQGAGNTIYF

clone_size: NA
v_call: TRBV10-3
j_call: TRBJ1-2
d_call: NA
cdr3_nt: TGTGCCATCAGTGAGTCGGGTCGGGAGGGCTACACCTTC
cdr3_aa: CAISESGREGYTF

clone_size: NA
v_call: TRBV10-3
j_call: TRBJ1-5
d_call: TRBD1
cdr3_nt: TGTGCCTCCAGGGGGCTTGACAATCAGCCCCAGCATTTT
cdr3_aa: CASRGLDNQPQHF

clone_size: NA
v_call: TRBV6-6
j_call: TRBJ1-5
d_call: NA
cdr3_nt: TGTGCCAGCAGCACGACAGGTAATCAGCCCCAGCATTTT
cdr3_aa: CASSTTGNQPQHF

clone_size: NA
v_call: TRBV3-1/TRBV3-2
j_call: TRBJ2-3
d_call: NA
cdr3_nt: TGTGCCAGCAGCTCCTCTGGCGGGGCGACCACAGATACGCAGTATTTT
cdr3_aa: CASSSSGGATTDTQYF

clone_size: once
v_call: TRBV23-1
j_call: TRBJ1-1
d_call: TRBD1
cdr3_nt: TGCGCCAGCAGTCGCGCCCAGGAGGACAGGACCCTTGAAGCTTTCTTT
cdr3_aa: CASSRAQEDRTLEAFF

clone_size: NA
v_call: TRBV4-1
j_call: TRBJ1-1
d_call: TRBD1
cdr3_nt: TGCGCCAGCAGCCTCAGGGGACAGCCGAACACTGAAGCTTTCTTT
cdr3_aa: CASSLRGQPNTEAFF

clone_size: NA
v_call: TRBV5-4
j_call: TRBJ1-6
d_call: NA
cdr3_nt: TGTGCCAGCAGCGACTTTAGGCAGGGTAATTCACCCCTCCACTTT
cdr3_aa: CASSDFRQGNSPLHF

clone_size: few
v_call: TRBV3-1/TRBV3-2
j_call: TRBJ1-1
d_call: TRBD1
cdr3_nt: TGTGCCGCCGGGGGACAGGGAACTCTGAACACTGAAGCTTTCTTT
cdr3_aa: CAAGGQGTLNTEAFF

clone_size: NA
v_call: TRBV12-5
j_call: TRBJ1-1
d_call: TRBD1
cdr3_nt: TGTGCTAGTGGTTTGCCGACAGGGCTGAAAGACGGGAACACTGAAGCTTTCTTT
cdr3_aa: CASGLPTGLKDGNTEAFF

clone_size: NA
v_call: TRBV9
j_call: TRBJ1-5
d_call: NA
cdr3_nt: TGTGCCAGCGGGAGGGGGGATCAGCCCCAGCATTTT
cdr3_aa: CASGRGDQPQHF